This TCR beta chain is drawn from a study of blood T cells in healthy people across ages. Broader study findings: Correlation between TCR beta diversity and naive T cell percentage was strong.

PCR was performed a second time for about 7 to 12 cycles using a sample-barcoded 5' primer and a J-beta primer mix. TCRdb analysed the 5' RACE reads with MiXCR anew, one entry per CDR3 protein. The sample records roughly 800,000 distinct CDR3 sequences, 50% to 65% being singletons. For this clonotype: Its antigen is not known.

Germline CDR1 and CDR2: KGHDR and SFDVKD. Trimming removed 9 bases from V and 0 bases from J; junction bases left unmatched: 1. The CDR3 extends over 13 amino acids. Input material: blood. This receptor was taken from a man older than 75 in good health. V and J are TRBV24-1 and TRBJ2-1, with 7 bases that match TRBD2. The CDR3 loop is CATAGVSYNEQFF. The CDR3 DNA follows: TGTGCCACCGCGGGGGTCTCCTACAATGAGCAGTTCTTC.